This T cell receptor (beta chain) stems from a study of shared clonotypes between healthy human individuals. The germline gives CDR1 MDHEN, CDR2 SYDVKM. Trimming cost V 5 bases and J 7 bases, with 18 bases left between them. The CDR3 consists of 15 residues. Assay used: immunoSEQ multiplex PCR; TCRdb lists only in-frame clones, some missing. The sample shows about 700,000 clones, roughly 70% of them seen only once. Sequences were obtained from memory CD4+ T cells sorted from blood. The subset is: CD45RA-negative fraction. The chain carries TRBV28 and TRBJ1-5; no firm D call. This clonotype was obtained from a woman aged 25-40 years in good health. The CDR3 DNA is TGTGCCAGCAGTCCCCTGTCGGGTGGAGGGCAGCCCCAGCATTTT. Encoded protein: CASSPLSGGGQPQHF.